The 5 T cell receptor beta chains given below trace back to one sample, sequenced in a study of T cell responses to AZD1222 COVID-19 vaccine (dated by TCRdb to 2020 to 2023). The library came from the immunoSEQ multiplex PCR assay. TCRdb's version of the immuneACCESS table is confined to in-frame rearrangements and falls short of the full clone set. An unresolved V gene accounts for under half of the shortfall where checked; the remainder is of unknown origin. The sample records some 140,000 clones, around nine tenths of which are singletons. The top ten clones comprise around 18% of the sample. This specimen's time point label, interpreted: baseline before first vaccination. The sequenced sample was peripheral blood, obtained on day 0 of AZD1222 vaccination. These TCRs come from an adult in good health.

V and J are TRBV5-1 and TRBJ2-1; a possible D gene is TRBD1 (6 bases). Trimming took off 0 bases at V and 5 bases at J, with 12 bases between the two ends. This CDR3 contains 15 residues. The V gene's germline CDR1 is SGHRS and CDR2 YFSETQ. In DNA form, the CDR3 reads TGCGCCAGCAGCTTGGTACAGGGCTTTAACAATGAGCAGTTCTTC. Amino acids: CASSLVQGFNNEQFF.

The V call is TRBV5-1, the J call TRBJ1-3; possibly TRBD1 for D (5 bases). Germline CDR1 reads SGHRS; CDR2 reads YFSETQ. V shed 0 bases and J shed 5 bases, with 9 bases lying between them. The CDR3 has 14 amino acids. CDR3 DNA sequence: TGCGCCAGCAGCTTGGGGGGCGCGAGAAACACCATATATTTT. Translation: CASSLGGARNTIYF.

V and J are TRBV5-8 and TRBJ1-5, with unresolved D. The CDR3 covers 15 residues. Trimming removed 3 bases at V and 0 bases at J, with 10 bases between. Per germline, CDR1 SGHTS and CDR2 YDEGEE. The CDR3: CASSYSVISNQPQHF. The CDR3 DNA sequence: TGTGCCAGCAGCTACAGCGTTATTAGCAATCAGCCCCAGCATTTT.

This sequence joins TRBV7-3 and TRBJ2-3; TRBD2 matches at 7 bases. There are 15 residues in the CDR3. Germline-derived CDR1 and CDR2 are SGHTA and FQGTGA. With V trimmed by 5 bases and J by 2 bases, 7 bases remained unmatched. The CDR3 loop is CASSPQRGSTDTQYF. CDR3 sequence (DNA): TGTGCCAGCAGCCCTCAGCGGGGTTCCACAGATACGCAGTATTTT. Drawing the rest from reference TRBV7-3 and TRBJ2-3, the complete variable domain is GAGVSQTPSNKVTEKGKYVELRCDPISGHTALYWYRQSLGQGPEFLIYFQGTGAADDSGLPNDRFFAVRPEGSVSTLKIQRTERGDSAVYLCASSPQRGSTDTQYFGPGTRLTVL.

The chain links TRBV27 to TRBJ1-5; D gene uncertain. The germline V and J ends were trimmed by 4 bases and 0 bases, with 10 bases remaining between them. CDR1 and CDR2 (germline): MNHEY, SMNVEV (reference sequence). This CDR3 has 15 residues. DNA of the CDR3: TGTGCCAGCAGTTCCGCCCCGGTTAGCAATCAGCCCCAGCATTTT. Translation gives CASSSAPVSNQPQHF.